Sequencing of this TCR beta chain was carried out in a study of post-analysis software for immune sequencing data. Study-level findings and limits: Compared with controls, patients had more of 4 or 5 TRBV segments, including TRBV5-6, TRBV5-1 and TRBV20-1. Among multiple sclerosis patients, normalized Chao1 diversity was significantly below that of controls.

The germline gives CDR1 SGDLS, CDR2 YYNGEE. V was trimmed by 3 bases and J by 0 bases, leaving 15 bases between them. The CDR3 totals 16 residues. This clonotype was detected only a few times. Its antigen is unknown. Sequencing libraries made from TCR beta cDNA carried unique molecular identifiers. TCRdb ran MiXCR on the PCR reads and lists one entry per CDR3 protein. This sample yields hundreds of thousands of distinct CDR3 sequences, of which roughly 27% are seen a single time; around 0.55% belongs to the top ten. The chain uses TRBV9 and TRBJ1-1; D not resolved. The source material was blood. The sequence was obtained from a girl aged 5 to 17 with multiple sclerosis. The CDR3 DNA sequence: TGTGCCAGCAGCGGCTCAGCCGGCGCTATGAACACTGAAGCTTTCTTT. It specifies CASSGSAGAMNTEAFF.